This T cell receptor beta chain was obtained from a study of T cell responses to AZD1222 COVID-19 vaccine. Study-wide findings and caveats: Nearly half of spike-specific TCRs reportedly target unmutated variant regions. An increase in Spike-specific TCR breadth and depth was observed after two AZD1222 doses. The repertoires were collected only after the peak T cell response.

Only a few counts were recorded for this clone. Its antigen is unidentified. Looked up from germline, CDR1 is ENHRY and CDR2 is SYGVKD. Trimming took off 7 bases at V and 0 bases at J, with 15 bases between the two ends. The CDR3 is 15 amino acids. Sequencing was performed with immunoSEQ multiplex PCR; in TCRdb, only in-frame clones are kept and a portion is missing. This sample has fewer than 200,000 clones; roughly 88% occur once, and the top ten carry 11%. Second doses that came at about 4 or about 12 weeks were put together. The material sequenced was peripheral blood, taken 28 days after the second AZD1222 dose. The chain employs TRBV10-3 and TRBJ1-1; weak D call: TRBD1 (6 bases). The receptor comes from an adult who received the AZD1222 COVID-19 vaccine. The CDR3 DNA sequence: TGTGCCATCATGGCGTCAGGGGCTATGAACACTGAAGCTTTCTTT. It specifies CAIMASGAMNTEAFF.